This T cell receptor beta chain came from a study of cytomegalovirus exposure and HLA in healthy donors. It was with 60 Vbeta and 13 Jbeta primers that the PCR ran. The table came from immunoSEQ multiplex PCR; TCRdb's copy has only in-frame clones and leaves some out. The sample consists of some 170,000 clones, around 81% of them appearing once. The CDR3 sequence is 14 residues long. V lost 4 bases and J lost 1, with 9 bases in between. Per germline, CDR1 SGHNT and CDR2 YENEEA. The clonotype was recovered from a woman aged 18-29 years in good health and CMV-seropositive. This chain links TRBV11-3 with TRBJ2-3, with no clear D. The sequenced sample consisted of PBMCs. CDR3 residues: CASSYEARTDTQYF. In DNA, the CDR3 is TGTGCCAGCAGCTATGAAGCCCGCACAGATACGCAGTATTTT.